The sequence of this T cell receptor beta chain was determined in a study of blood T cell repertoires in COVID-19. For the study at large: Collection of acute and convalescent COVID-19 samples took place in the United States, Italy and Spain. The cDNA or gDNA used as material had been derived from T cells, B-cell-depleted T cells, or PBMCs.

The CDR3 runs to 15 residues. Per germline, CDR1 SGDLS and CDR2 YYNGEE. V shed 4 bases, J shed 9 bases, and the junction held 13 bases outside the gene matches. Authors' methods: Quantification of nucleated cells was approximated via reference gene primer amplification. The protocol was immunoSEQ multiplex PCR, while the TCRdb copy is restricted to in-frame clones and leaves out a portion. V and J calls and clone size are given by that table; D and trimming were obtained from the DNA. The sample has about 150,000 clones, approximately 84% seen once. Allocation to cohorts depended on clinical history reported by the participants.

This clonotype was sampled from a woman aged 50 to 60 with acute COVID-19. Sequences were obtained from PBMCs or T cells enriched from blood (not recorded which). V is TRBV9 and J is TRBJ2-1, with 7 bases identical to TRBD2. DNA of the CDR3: TGTGCCAGCAGCACTACCCCGGAGACTAGCTTTGAGCAGTTCTTC. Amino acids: CASSTTPETSFEQFF.